Presented here are 23 T cell receptor beta chains from one specimen sequenced in a study of CDR3 diversity in severe acne. Using its own MiXCR run on the PCR reads, TCRdb lists one record per CDR3 protein. The sample gives around 83,000 distinct CDR3 sequences, around 50% of which show up once; roughly 12% is in the top ten. Material for sequencing was blood. Every receptor here comes from a male donor with severe acne vulgaris.

This clonotype has only a few counts. The CDR3: CASSPGPDLNTIYF. The CDR3 DNA reads as TGTGCCAGCAGCCCTGGGCCCGACCTTAACACCATATATTTT. This chain links TRBV9 with TRBJ1-3; no firm D call. The ends were cut back, 4 bases at V and 7 bases at J, with 15 bases in the middle. CDR3 length: 14 amino acids. Germline V gene data show CDR1 as SGDLS and CDR2 as YYNGEE.

The CDR3 bases are TGTGCCAGCCGAGACCGAGAGGAGCCTGAAAAACTGTTTTTT. Translated, it gives CASRDREEPEKLFF. The chain recombines TRBV12-3 or TRBV12-4 with TRBJ1-4; D is ambiguous. The length of the CDR3 is 14 residues. Trimming removed 8 bases from V and 7 bases from J, with 17 bases in between.

Note on this clonotype: Just one base apart from a much larger clone, this may be a read error. As the CDR3 is not closed by the conserved phenylalanine or tryptophan, this likely results from a read error. V usage is TRBV7-4 and J usage is TRBJ1-5, with D unresolved. V was trimmed by 3 bases and J by 6 bases, leaving 9 bases between them. Germline V lookup: CDR1 SGHVT, CDR2 SQSDAQ. The CDR3 has 13 residues. CDR3 DNA: TGTGCCAGCAGCTTGTGGAGTGGTCAGCCCCAGCATTCT. Residues: CASSLWSGQPQHS.

This chain links TRBV29-1 with TRBJ2-7, with D maybe TRBD2 (5 bases). V dropped 6 bases and J dropped 6 bases, with 12 bases sitting between them. The germline CDR1 and CDR2 sequences are SQVTM and ANQGSEA. This CDR3 is built from 11 residues. CDR3 in amino acids: CSVVHEGEQYF. The CDR3 region has the DNA TGCAGCGTCGTTCATGAGGGCGAGCAGTACTTC.

The chain links TRBV27 to TRBJ1-2, with TRBD1 as a possible D gene (6 bases). CDR3 length: 12 amino acids. CDR1 and CDR2 (germline): MNHEY, SMNVEV (reference sequence). Between the trimmed V and J ends, which lost 8 bases and 1 base, there was a span of 8 bases. CDR3 protein: CASGRGNYGYTF. CDR3 nucleotides: TGTGCCAGCGGCAGGGGTAACTATGGCTACACCTTC.

At least ten counts were recorded for this clonotype. This rearrangement joins TRBV6-5 to TRBJ2-7; 13 bases align to TRBD2. V shed 4 bases and J 5 bases; nucleotides not matched to a gene: 2. This CDR3 has 14 amino acids. From germline, CDR1 is MNHEY and CDR2 SVGAGI. Here the CDR3 reads CASSSGLAGNEQYF. The CDR3 bases are TGTGCCAGCAGTTCGGGACTAGCGGGAAACGAGCAGTACTTC.

Comment on this clonotype: One end of the junction does not line up with germline, which may come from a read error. The chain uses TRBV2 and TRBJ2-5; D unclear. The length of the CDR3 is 15 residues. CDR1 is SNHLY and CDR2 is FYNNEI in the germline V gene. The DNA for the CDR3 is TGTGCCAGCGGTGGGGATTGGGCGAGGAGAGAGGCCCAGTACTTC. It yields the protein CASGGDWARREAQYF.

This rearrangement joins TRBV6-5 to TRBJ2-7; 13 bases align to TRBD2. The germline CDR1 and CDR2 sequences are MNHEY and SVGAGI. Trimming removed 6 bases from V and 6 bases from J; junction bases left unmatched: 11. This CDR3 has 16 residues. The CDR3 region is CASRPRGLAGAGEQYF. In DNA form, the CDR3 reads TGTGCCAGCAGACCAAGAGGACTAGCGGGAGCAGGCGAGCAGTACTTC.

The gene calls are TRBV3-2 and TRBJ2-4; the table calls TRBD1, which could not be checked here. TRBV3-2 is marked as a pseudogene. This CDR3 has 16 amino acids. The CDR3 region is CASSQGDRVAESIQYF. The CDR3 DNA reads as TGTGCCAGCAGCCAAGGGGACAGGGTAGCCGAAAGCATTCAGTACTTC.

As DNA, the CDR3 is TGTGCCACCAGCAGAGACACCACCTACGAGCAGTACTTC. It yields the protein CATSRDTTYEQYF. This rearrangement joins TRBV15 to TRBJ2-7; D unresolved. The germline V and J ends were trimmed by 0 bases and 2 bases, with 5 bases remaining between them. The CDR3 covers 13 residues. In germline, CDR1 is LNHNV, CDR2 YYDKDF (reference sequence).

This clonotype occurred many times. The chain recombines TRBV5-1 with TRBJ2-1; TRBD2 agrees at 16 bases. The CDR3 extends over 18 amino acids. The germline V gene encodes CDR1 SGHRS and CDR2 YFSETQ. With V trimmed by 3 bases and J by 0 bases, 3 bases remained unmatched. The CDR3 sequence is CASSSGLAGGSSYNEQFF. The DNA of the CDR3 is TGCGCCAGCAGCTCGGGACTAGCGGGAGGGTCCTCCTACAATGAGCAGTTCTTC.

This chain links TRBV27 with TRBJ2-1, with D tentatively TRBD2 (5 bases). CDR3 size: 13 residues. Germline CDR1 is MNHEY and CDR2 is SMNVEV (reference sequence). V gave up 4 bases and J gave up 5 bases, with 9 bases separating them. The CDR3 region has the DNA TGTGCCAGCAGTTCGGGGTCTGACAATGAGCAGTTCTTC. Encoded protein: CASSSGSDNEQFF.

The rearrangement joins TRBV5-1 to TRBJ2-3; 8 bases agree with TRBD1. The J segment lost 5 bases and the V segment lost 3 bases, leaving 14 bases of the junction unmatched. The CDR3 sequence is 17 residues long. Germline CDR1 reads SGHRS; CDR2 reads YFSETQ. The CDR3: CASSSTLASGGVDTQYF. In nucleotides, the CDR3 is TGCGCCAGCAGCTCGACCTTAGCGTCAGGGGGCGTAGATACGCAGTATTTT.

J is TRBJ2-5 and V is TRBV2; possible D gene TRBD2, 5 bases. This CDR3 contains 14 residues. V was clipped by 6 bases and J by 0 bases, with 11 bases between them. Germline V gene sequence: CDR1 SNHLY, CDR2 FYNNEI. The CDR3 sequence: CASRRADYQETQYF. The DNA of the CDR3 is TGTGCCAGCAGAAGAGCGGACTACCAAGAGACCCAGTACTTC.

This clonotype came up many times. The rearrangement links TRBV7-9 to TRBJ2-3, with a weak D call TRBD2 (6 bases). V dropped 2 bases and J dropped 3 bases, with 15 bases sitting between them. This CDR3 contains 16 residues. Germline-derived CDR1 and CDR2 are SEHNR and FQNEAQ (reference sequence). The CDR3 DNA reads TGTGCCAGCAGCTTATACGGGAGTCATGAAACAGATACGCAGTATTTT. Translation: CASSLYGSHETDTQYF.

This clonotype was detected ten times or more. This sequence joins TRBV7-9 and TRBJ2-2; 8 bases match TRBD1. Losses at the gene ends were 1 base for V and 2 bases for J; bases not matched to a gene: 12. This CDR3 has 19 residues. Per the germline V gene, CDR1 is SEHNR and CDR2 is FQNEAQ (reference sequence). CDR3: CASSLVGRGRVLNTGELFF. The CDR3 bases are TGTGCCAGCAGCTTAGTGGGCAGGGGGCGAGTCCTTAACACCGGGGAGCTGTTTTTT.

Concerning this clonotype itself: A junction boundary mismatches the germline segment, possibly from a read error. The V and J genes are TRBV6-2 or TRBV6-3 and TRBJ2-1, with TRBD2 matching over 13 bases. The germline V gene has CDR1 MNHEY and CDR2 SVGEGT. The CDR3 has 15 residues. CDR3 in DNA: TGTGCCAGCACCGAACTAGCGGGAGGGAGGGATGAGCGGTTCTTC. Amino acid sequence: CASTELAGGRDERFF.

This sequence joins TRBV25-1 and TRBJ2-7, with 7 bases identical to TRBD1. V shed 3 bases, J shed 3 bases, and the junction held 2 bases outside the gene matches. The CDR3 totals 13 residues. Germline V gene data show CDR1 as MGHDK and CDR2 as SYGVNS. The CDR3, as DNA: TGTGCCAGCAGTGAGACAGGGATCTACGAGCAGTACTTC. Translation gives CASSETGIYEQYF.

Points on this clonotype: Just one base apart from a much larger clone, this may be a read error. The rearrangement uses TRBV6-4 and TRBJ2-2, with D possibly being TRBD2 (5 bases). Germline CDR1 and CDR2: MRHNA and SNTAGT. CDR3 length: 13 residues. Here the CDR3 DNA reads TGTGCCAGCAGTGACGGGAACACCGGGAAGCTGTTTTTT. Translating gives CASSDGNTGKLFF.

About this clonotype itself: A read error may be the cause here, since a much bigger clone is one base away. The CDR3 DNA reads as TGTGCCAGCAGTGAGGACATATGGAACGCTGAAGCTTTCTTT. This sequence encodes CASSEDIWNAEAFF. The chain links TRBV2 to TRBJ1-1; a possible D gene is TRBD1 (5 bases). The length of the CDR3 is 14 residues. Germline CDR1 and CDR2: SNHLY and FYNNEI. Looking up the rest from reference TRBV2 and TRBJ1-1 gives the full variable domain: EPEVTQTPSHQVTQMGQEVILRCVPISNHLYFYWYRQILGQKVEFLVSFYNNEISEKSEIFDDQFSVERPDGSNFTLKIRSTKLEDSAMYFCASSEDIWNAEAFFGQGTRLTVV.

The sample holds many counts of this clonotype. A much larger clone is a single base away; this may be a read error. The genes are TRBV19 and TRBJ2-3; D not resolved. V lost 8 bases and J 5 bases, leaving 11 bases between the germline ends. CDR3 size: 12 residues. Looked up from germline, CDR1 is LNHDA and CDR2 is SQIVND (reference sequence). As DNA, the CDR3 is TGTGCCAGTGGTGTCTCAGGAGATACGCAGTATTTT. It specifies CASGVSGDTQYF.

A remark on this clonotype: Because the CDR3 is missing its conserved closing phenylalanine or tryptophan, this is likely a read error. CDR3 residues: CASSQEGQSNSPLHI. CDR3 coding DNA: TGCGCCAGCAGCCAAGAAGGACAGAGCAATTCACCCCTCCACATT. This chain uses TRBV7-2 with TRBJ1-6; a possible D gene is TRBD1 (6 bases). Germline CDR1 and CDR2: SGHTA and FQGNSA. CDR3 length: 15 amino acids.

This clonotype was observed many times. The V and J genes are TRBV7-9 and TRBJ1-4; D remains unclear. Germline assignment: CDR1 SEHNR and CDR2 FQNEAQ (reference sequence). This CDR3 comprises 10 residues. V lost 8 bases, J lost 6 bases, and 4 bases lay in between. CDR3 sequence: CASGYEKLFF. Here the CDR3 DNA reads TGTGCCAGCGGGTATGAAAAACTGTTTTTT. Based on the CDR3 plus reference TRBV7-9 and TRBJ1-4, the full variable domain is DTGVSQNPRHKITKRGQNVTFRCDPISEHNRLYWYRQTLGQGPEFLTYFQNEAQLEKSRLLSDRFSAERPKGSFSTLEIQRTEQGDSAMYLCASGYEKLFFGSGTQLSVL.